These 30 T cell receptor beta chains originate from one sample sequenced in a study of blood T cell repertoires in COVID-19. TCRdb keeps only in-frame clones here, not all; method: immunoSEQ multiplex PCR. The data hold approximately 180,000 clones, with 88% observed a single time. The material sequenced was peripheral blood. The receptors originated from a human donor in a cohort sampled during active COVID-19.

The chain couples TRBV10-2 to TRBJ2-7; maybe TRBD2 (6 bases). There are 15 residues in the CDR3. Germline V gene data show CDR1 as WSHSY and CDR2 as SAAADI. V was trimmed by 8 bases and J by 0 bases, leaving 17 bases between them. The CDR3 sequence: CASRRELSGSYEQYF. The CDR3, as DNA: TGCGCCAGCCGCCGGGAGCTAAGCGGCTCCTACGAGCAGTACTTC.

The chain employs TRBV7-2 and TRBJ1-6, with 9 bases matching TRBD1. The ends lost 6 bases at V and 9 bases at J; junction bases unmatched: 9. The CDR3 totals 15 residues. Germline loops: CDR1 SGHTA, CDR2 FQGNSA. The CDR3 is CASRRWTGDGSPLHF. The CDR3 bases are TGTGCCAGCAGGAGATGGACAGGGGACGGTTCACCCCTCCACTTT.

This clone was recorded once. The chain combines TRBV25-1 with TRBJ2-3; 8 bases fit TRBD1. The CDR3 totals 15 residues. The germline CDR1 and CDR2 sequences are MGHDK and SYGVNS. The ends lost 6 bases at V and 3 bases at J; junction bases unmatched: 8. CDR3 sequence: CASRDTGGRTDTQYF. Written as DNA, the CDR3 is TGTGCCAGCAGAGACACAGGGGGTCGGACAGATACGCAGTATTTT.

The chain combines TRBV11-2 with TRBJ2-5; 8 bases agree with TRBD1. V shed 2 bases and J 5 bases; nucleotides not matched to a gene: 7. This CDR3 has 15 residues. Germline V gene lookup returns CDR1 SGHAT and CDR2 FQNNGV. CDR3 sequence reads: CASSLYQGAGETQYF. CDR3 coding DNA: TGTGCCAGCAGCTTATATCAGGGGGCAGGGGAGACCCAGTACTTC.

This clone was seen only once. V usage is TRBV5-1 and J usage is TRBJ2-1, with 10 positions matching TRBD2. The V and J ends lost 4 bases and 6 bases, in that order; junction bases with no gene match: 10. The CDR3 loop spans 16 amino acids. Germline V CDR1 and CDR2: SGHRS, YFSETQ. The CDR3 DNA sequence: TGCGCCAGCAGCCTACGGACTAGCGGAGGGGGCAATGAGCAGTTCTTC. This codes for CASSLRTSGGGNEQFF.

V and J are TRBV5-1 and TRBJ2-1, with 12 bases that match TRBD2. Germline V CDR1 and CDR2: SGHRS, YFSETQ. V lost 4 bases, J lost 6 bases, and 17 bases stayed unmatched. This CDR3 spans 19 amino acids. The CDR3: CASSILSSGRAKTGNEQFF. The DNA of the CDR3 is TGCGCCAGCAGCATACTCTCTAGCGGGAGGGCCAAAACAGGCAATGAGCAGTTCTTC. Using reference TRBV5-1 and TRBJ2-1 for the parts outside the CDR3, the full variable domain is KAGVTQTPRYLIKTRGQQVTLSCSPISGHRSVSWYQQTPGQGLQFLFEYFSETQRNKGNFPGRFSGRQFSNSRSEMNVSTLELGDSALYLCASSILSSGRAKTGNEQFFGPGTRLTVL.

The CDR3 nucleotides are TGCGCCAGCAGTGAACGGAGGGGGGGTAGCACAGATACGCAGTATTTT. Translated: CASSERRGGSTDTQYF. This sequence joins TRBV10-2 and TRBJ2-3; possible D gene TRBD2, 7 bases. V lost 3 bases to trimming and J lost 0 bases, with 13 bases between them. The CDR3 has 16 amino acids. Germline V gives CDR1 WSHSY, CDR2 SAAADI.

This chain uses TRBV6-2 or TRBV6-3 with TRBJ2-3, with a possible D match to TRBD1 (6 bases). V gave up 4 bases and J gave up 0 bases, with 11 bases separating them. The CDR3 has 15 residues. Per germline, CDR1 MNHEY and CDR2 SVGEGT. For the CDR3, the DNA is TGTGCCAGCAGTTGGCAGGGGATAAGCACAGATACGCAGTATTTT. It codes for CASSWQGISTDTQYF.

This chain links TRBV19 with TRBJ1-6, with TRBD1 identical over 7 bases. The germline CDR1 and CDR2 sequences are LNHDA and SQIVND (reference sequence). Trimming cost V 10 bases and J 10 bases; bases outside gene matches: 13. The CDR3 contains 14 residues. The CDR3 DNA follows: TGTGCCACCCGCTCGACAGGGAAGGGCTCACCCCTCCACTTT. Its translation is CATRSTGKGSPLHF. Full variable domain (rest looked up from reference TRBV19 and TRBJ1-6): DGGITQSPKYLFRKEGQNVTLSCEQNLNHDAMYWYRQDPGQGLRLIYYSQIVNDFQKGDIAEGYSVSREKKESFPLTVTSAQKNPTAFYLCATRSTGKGSPLHFGNGTRLTVT.

This clone was seen only a few times. The rearrangement joins TRBV10-2 to TRBJ2-2; perhaps TRBD2 as D (5 bases). CDR1 is WSHSY and CDR2 is SAAADI in the germline V gene. The CDR3 has 16 residues. V lost 7 bases, J lost 4 bases, and 19 bases lay in between. CDR3: CASTDNPSGFTGELFF. The CDR3 DNA is TGCGCCAGCACTGACAACCCCAGCGGATTCACCGGGGAGCTGTTTTTT.

This chain joins TRBV24-1 and TRBJ2-7, with D maybe TRBD1 (6 bases). The V gene's germline CDR1 is KGHDR and CDR2 SFDVKD. This CDR3 comprises 14 residues. V shed 3 bases and J shed 2 bases, with 10 bases lying between them. The CDR3 DNA follows: TGTGCCACCAGTGATGACAGGCTCGCCTACGAGCAGTACTTC. This encodes CATSDDRLAYEQYF.

The chain joins TRBV4-3 to TRBJ2-3; the match to TRBD2 covers 7 bases. This CDR3 is built from 14 residues. The V gene end was trimmed by 5 bases and the J gene end by 5 bases; junction bases not matched to a gene: 7. Germline V lookup: CDR1 LGHNA, CDR2 YSLEER. CDR3 region: CASSTRLAIDTQYF. The CDR3 coding sequence is TGCGCCAGCAGCACCCGACTAGCAATAGATACGCAGTATTTT.

The V gene is TRBV7-2, the J gene TRBJ2-7, with TRBD2 matching 15 bases. Germline V gene lookup returns CDR1 SGHTA and CDR2 FQGNSA. The junction had 4 bases not matched to a gene; V was cut back by 4 bases and J by 6 bases. The CDR3 sequence is 15 residues long. CDR3 in amino acids: CASSSGTSGRSEQYF. CDR3 nucleotides: TGTGCCAGCAGCTCAGGGACTAGCGGGAGGTCCGAGCAGTACTTC.

The rearrangement joins TRBV6-2 or TRBV6-3 to TRBJ1-5, with D unresolved. The CDR3 has 11 amino acids. Germline V lookup: CDR1 MNHEY, CDR2 SVGEGT. Trimming cost V 2 bases and J 9 bases, with 5 bases left between them. The CDR3 loop reads CASSYPGPQHF. CDR3 sequence (DNA): TGTGCCAGCAGTTACCCCGGGCCCCAGCATTTT.

This chain links TRBV7-2 with TRBJ2-2, with D uncertain. Trimming shortened V by 1 base and J by 7 bases, and 10 bases separated the two germline ends. The germline gives CDR1 SGHTA, CDR2 FQGNSA. The CDR3 is made up of 14 amino acids. The DNA of the CDR3 is TGTGCCAGCAGCTTAGTTTCAGTACACGGGGAGCTGTTTTTT. Encoded protein: CASSLVSVHGELFF.

V is TRBV18 and J is TRBJ1-6; D not certain. The CDR3 contains 12 residues. Trimming took 2 bases from V and 10 from J, leaving 6 bases between them. Per the germline V gene, CDR1 is KGHSH and CDR2 is LQKENI. The CDR3 bases are TGTGCCAGCTCACCATCGGTCTCACCCCTCCACTTT. Translating it yields CASSPSVSPLHF. Looking up the rest from reference TRBV18 and TRBJ1-6 gives the full variable domain: NAGVMQNPRHLVRRRGQEARLRCSPMKGHSHVYWYRQLPEEGLKFMVYLQKENIIDESGMPKERFSAEFPKEGPSILRIQQVVRGDSAAYFCASSPSVSPLHFGNGTRLTVT.

The chain has TRBV6-2 or TRBV6-3 and TRBJ2-1; 10 nucleotides agree with TRBD2. The CDR3 is 15 residues long. Per the germline V gene, CDR1 is MNHEY and CDR2 is SVGEGT. J lost 5 bases, V lost 3 bases, and 4 bases had no gene match. The CDR3 loop is CASSYGLADHNEQFF. The CDR3 DNA reads TGTGCCAGCAGTTATGGACTAGCGGATCACAATGAGCAGTTCTTC.

The V call is TRBV7-2, the J call TRBJ2-1; D unclear. CDR1 and CDR2 from the germline V gene are SGHTA and FQGNSA. V gave up 5 bases and J gave up 12 bases, with 23 bases separating them. This CDR3 comprises 15 residues. The DNA of the CDR3 is TGTGCCAGCAGCACCTCATCAATCTCGTATTTCGGGCAGTTCTTC. This gives the protein CASSTSSISYFGQFF. Complete variable domain (other parts from reference TRBV7-2 and TRBJ2-1): GAGVSQSPSNKVTEKGKDVELRCDPISGHTALYWYRQSLGQGLEFLIYFQGNSAPDKSGLPSDRFSAERTGGSVSTLTIQRTQQEDSAVYLCASSTSSISYFGQFFGPGTRLTVL.

In regard to this clone: Other DNA sequences in this specimen translate into the identical CDR3. CDR3 protein: CASSYSAMNTEAFF. In nucleotides, the CDR3 is TGTGCCAGCAGTTACTCCGCGATGAACACTGAAGCTTTCTTT. This chain uses TRBV6-5 with TRBJ1-1; no clear D gene. The CDR3 consists of 14 residues. V lost 0 bases and J lost 0, with 5 bases in between. Germline-derived CDR1 and CDR2 are MNHEY and SVGAGI.

V is TRBV7-9 and J is TRBJ2-7; maybe TRBD1 (5 bases). V lost 4 bases to trimming and J lost 2 bases, with 9 bases between them. Germline CDR1 reads SEHNR; CDR2 reads FQNEAQ (reference sequence). The length of the CDR3 is 13 residues. CDR3 sequence: CASSWGQAYEQYF. In DNA, the CDR3 is TGTGCCAGCAGCTGGGGCCAGGCCTACGAGCAGTACTTC.

J is TRBJ2-3 and V is TRBV11-2, with D possibly TRBD2 on 5 matching bases. The CDR3 is 16 residues long. Germline V gene sequence: CDR1 SGHAT, CDR2 FQNNGV. The ends were cut back, 5 bases at V and 0 bases at J, with 15 bases in the middle. The CDR3 loop reads CASSLSMRTSTDTQYF. The DNA for the CDR3 is TGTGCCAGCAGCCTTAGTATGCGGACTAGCACAGATACGCAGTATTTT.

CDR3 coding DNA: TGTGCCAGCAGCTCAGCCACTAGCGGGGGGGCCACAGATACGCAGTATTTT. Its translation is CASSSATSGGATDTQYF. The chain recombines TRBV7-6 with TRBJ2-3, with 13 bases matching TRBD2. The CDR3 contains 17 residues. The V segment lost 4 bases and the J segment 2 bases; nucleotides outside the gene matches: 6. CDR1 is SGHVS and CDR2 is FNYEAQ in the germline V gene.

The genes are TRBV5-4 and TRBJ2-1, with TRBD1 as a possible D gene (6 bases). Trimming removed 2 bases from V and 1 base from J, with 13 bases in between. The CDR3 runs 16 residues. CDR1 and CDR2 from the germline V gene are SGHNT and YYREEE (reference sequence). CDR3 nucleotides: TGTGCCAGCAGCTTTCAACAGGGAACATCCTACAATGAGCAGTTCTTC. Translating gives CASSFQQGTSYNEQFF.

V and J are TRBV6-5 and TRBJ2-3; TRBD1 matches at 8 bases. The CDR3 is 14 amino acids. Trimming cost V 5 bases and J 6 bases; bases outside gene matches: 7. The germline V gene encodes CDR1 MNHEY and CDR2 SVGAGI. The CDR3 region has the DNA TGTGCCAGCAGTACGGGACAGGCCGTGGATACGCAGTATTTT. Translating it yields CASSTGQAVDTQYF.

The chain carries TRBV4-1 and TRBJ1-2; D ambiguous. The length of the CDR3 is 12 residues. Trimming took off 0 bases at V and 5 bases at J, with 4 bases between the two ends. Germline loops: CDR1 MGHRA, CDR2 YSYEKL. The CDR3 region is CASSQDTYGYTF. DNA for the CDR3: TGCGCCAGCAGCCAAGATACTTATGGCTACACCTTC.

The chain recombines TRBV7-9 with TRBJ2-1; D not certain. Germline CDR1 is SEHNR and CDR2 is FQNEAQ (reference sequence). V was clipped by 2 bases and J by 8 bases, with 4 bases between them. The CDR3 is made up of 11 amino acids. The CDR3 sequence is CASSLTYEQFF. In DNA, the CDR3 is TGTGCCAGCAGCTTAACTTATGAGCAGTTCTTC. Full variable domain (outside the CDR3, taken from reference TRBV7-9 and TRBJ2-1): DTGVSQNPRHKITKRGQNVTFRCDPISEHNRLYWYRQTLGQGPEFLTYFQNEAQLEKSRLLSDRFSAERPKGSFSTLEIQRTEQGDSAMYLCASSLTYEQFFGPGTRLTVL.

V and J are TRBV19 and TRBJ1-2, with TRBD1 matching 10 bases. After removal of 9 bases from V and 4 bases from J, the junction contained 5 bases not matched to a gene. This CDR3 spans 13 amino acids. CDR1 is LNHDA and CDR2 is SQIVND in the germline V gene (reference sequence). The CDR3 here is CASTTGGVYGYTF. CDR3 nucleotides: TGTGCCAGCACGACAGGGGGCGTCTATGGCTACACCTTC.

This chain links TRBV1 with TRBJ2-2; the table's TRBD2 call for D was not verified on the DNA. TRBV1 is listed as a pseudogene. The CDR3 runs 21 residues. CDR3 in amino acids: CTSSQDRGPSGRAGNTGELFF. The CDR3 DNA is TGCACCAGCAGCCAAGATCGGGGCCCTAGCGGGAGGGCCGGGAACACCGGGGAGCTGTTTTTT.

This chain connects TRBV30 to TRBJ2-2, with 12 positions matching TRBD2. Germline assignment: CDR1 GTSNPN and CDR2 SVGIG (reference sequence). V gave up 4 bases and J gave up 4 bases; unmatched junction bases: 1. The CDR3 extends over 14 amino acids. CDR3 sequence (DNA): TGTGCCTGGACTAGCGGGGGGGCCACCGGGGAGCTGTTTTTT. This sequence encodes CAWTSGGATGELFF.

This clone was counted a single time. The chain has TRBV5-1 and TRBJ2-3; 9 bases agree with TRBD2. Trimming removed 2 bases from V and 5 bases from J; junction bases left unmatched: 6. Germline CDR1 and CDR2: SGHRS and YFSETQ. The CDR3 is made up of 15 amino acids. The DNA of the CDR3 is TGCGCCAGCAGCTTAGGCGGGGGGGGCGGAGATACGCAGTATTTT. Translating gives CASSLGGGGGDTQYF.